This record covers a single T cell receptor beta chain. This record belongs to a study of cytomegalovirus exposure and HLA in healthy donors. The CDR3 is 15 residues long. The germline CDR1 and CDR2 sequences are MDHEN and SYDVKM. The ends lost 5 bases at V and 9 bases at J; junction bases unmatched: 9. The PCR had 60 Vbeta and 13 Jbeta primers. TCRdb's copy holds only in-frame clones and misses some; the assay was immunoSEQ multiplex PCR. The table shows approximately 170,000 clones, with about 65% occurring only once. The chain has TRBV28 and TRBJ1-6; 8 bases map to TRBD1. The source material was PBMCs. The sequence was obtained from a young woman in good health and CMV-seropositive. The CDR3 loop is CASSAGQGPSSPLHF. The CDR3 nucleotides read TGTGCCAGCAGTGCAGGACAGGGACCAAGTTCACCCCTCCACTTT.